The 9 T cell receptor beta chains listed next were all sequenced from one sample in a study of CD8+ T cells in alopecia areata. Sequencing used cDNA as its template, made by extracting RNA and reverse transcribing it. Some clones are missing from TCRdb's copy, which holds only in-frame ones; the method was immunoSEQ multiplex PCR. Among some 180,000 clones listed, 56% were seen once. The sample comprised CD8+ T cells sorted from blood. These receptors all come from a human donor in good health.

The rearrangement links TRBV6-5 to TRBJ2-5, with 10 bases identical to TRBD2. The CDR3 spans 15 residues. Germline trimming cut 10 bases from V and 1 base from J; bases unmatched to any gene: 9. Germline V gene sequence: CDR1 MNHEY, CDR2 SVGAGI. DNA for the CDR3: TGTGCCACGTCAGTAGCGGGGGGCGTCCAAGAGACCCAGTACTTC. This gives the protein CATSVAGGVQETQYF.

This chain uses TRBV15 with TRBJ1-2; no clear D. V lost 3 bases to trimming and J lost 4 bases, with 21 bases between them. The CDR3 contains 17 residues. The germline V gene encodes CDR1 LNHNV and CDR2 YYDKDF (reference sequence). The CDR3 DNA is TGTGCCACCAGCAGCAACTCAGCTGCGGGCTTTATCTATGGCTACACCTTC. It encodes CATSSNSAAGFIYGYTF.

This clone was picked up one time. The chain carries TRBV4-1 and TRBJ1-2; TRBD1 is a possible D gene (6 bases). Germline CDR1 reads MGHRA; CDR2 reads YSYEKL. Between the trimmed V and J ends, which lost 5 bases and 6 bases, there was a span of 19 bases. The CDR3 contains 15 residues. CDR3 region: CASSVSGGAGNGYTF. The CDR3 bases are TGCGCCAGCAGCGTAAGCGGGGGGGCAGGGAATGGCTACACCTTC.

In its sample, this clone was seen a few times. The rearrangement links TRBV30 to TRBJ2-1; 12 nucleotides match TRBD2. Per germline, CDR1 GTSNPN and CDR2 SVGIG (reference sequence). V dropped 1 base and J dropped 9; count of bases not matched to a gene: 1. The length of the CDR3 is 13 residues. CDR3 region: CAWSAGLAGEQFF. CDR3 nucleotide sequence: TGTGCCTGGAGTGCGGGACTAGCGGGTGAGCAGTTCTTC.

V is TRBV20-1 and J is TRBJ1-6; D remains unclear. The germline V gene has CDR1 DFQATT and CDR2 SNEGSKA (reference sequence). V lost 6 bases to trimming and J lost 10 bases, with 10 bases between them. This CDR3 has 11 residues. The CDR3 spells CSANPGSPLHF. DNA for the CDR3: TGCAGTGCGAACCCGGGCTCACCCCTCCACTTT.

As DNA, the CDR3 is TGTGCCAGCAGTCCGCGTCAGAGTGGGGCAGGCGAGCAGTACTTC. Protein sequence: CASSPRQSGAGEQYF. The chain has TRBV27 and TRBJ2-7; possible D gene TRBD1, 5 bases. V was trimmed by 5 bases and J by 6 bases, leaving 20 bases between them. This CDR3 has 15 amino acids. CDR1 MNHEY and CDR2 SMNVEV come from the germline V gene (reference sequence).

CDR3 in amino acids: CASSGGLNTGELFF. CDR3 nucleotide sequence: TGTGCCAGCAGTGGGGGGTTGAACACCGGGGAGCTGTTTTTT. The chain uses TRBV2 and TRBJ2-2, with D perhaps TRBD1 or TRBD2 (5 bases each). The germline gives CDR1 SNHLY, CDR2 FYNNEI. Trimming pared 4 bases from V and 1 base from J, leaving 7 bases between. The CDR3 is made up of 14 amino acids.

The CDR3 is CASSINTGVLQETQYF. The DNA of the CDR3 is TGCGCCAGCAGTATCAACACAGGGGTACTCCAAGAGACCCAGTACTTC. This chain uses TRBV5-1 with TRBJ2-5; 7 bases match TRBD1. Germline V gives CDR1 SGHRS, CDR2 YFSETQ. The CDR3 sequence is 16 residues long. Trimming took 5 bases from V and 1 from J; bases not matched to a gene: 11.

V and J are TRBV2 and TRBJ1-2; the match to TRBD1 covers 8 bases. Germline CDR1 is SNHLY and CDR2 is FYNNEI. The junction had 10 bases not matched to a gene; V was cut back by 6 bases and J by 4 bases. The CDR3 loop spans 15 amino acids. CDR3 region: CASRLRQGATYGYTF. The CDR3 bases are TGTGCCAGCAGGTTACGTCAGGGGGCGACCTATGGCTACACCTTC.